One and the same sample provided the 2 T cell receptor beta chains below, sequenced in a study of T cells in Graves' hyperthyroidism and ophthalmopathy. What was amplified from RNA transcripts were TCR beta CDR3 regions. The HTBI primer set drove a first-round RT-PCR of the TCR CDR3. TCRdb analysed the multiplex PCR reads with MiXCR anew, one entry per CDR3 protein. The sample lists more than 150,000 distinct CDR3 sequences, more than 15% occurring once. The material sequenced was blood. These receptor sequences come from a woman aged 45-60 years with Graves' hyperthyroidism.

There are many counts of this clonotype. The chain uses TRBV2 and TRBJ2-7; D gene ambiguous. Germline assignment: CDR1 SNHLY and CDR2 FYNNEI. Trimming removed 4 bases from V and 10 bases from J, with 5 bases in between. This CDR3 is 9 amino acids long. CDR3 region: CASSVQQYF. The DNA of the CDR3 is TGTGCCAGCAGTGTCCAACAGTACTTC. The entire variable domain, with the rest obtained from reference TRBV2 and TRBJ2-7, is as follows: EPEVTQTPSHQVTQMGQEVILRCVPISNHLYFYWYRQILGQKVEFLVSFYNNEISEKSEIFDDQFSVERPDGSNFTLKIRSTKLEDSAMYFCASSVQQYFGPGTRLTVT.

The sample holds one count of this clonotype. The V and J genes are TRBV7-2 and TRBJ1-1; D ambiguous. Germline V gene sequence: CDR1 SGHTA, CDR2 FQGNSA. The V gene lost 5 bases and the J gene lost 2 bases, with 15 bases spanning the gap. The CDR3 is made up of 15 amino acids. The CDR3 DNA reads TGTGCCAGCAGCAACGACGGGGTCCCAAACACTGAAGCTTTCTTT. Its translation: CASSNDGVPNTEAFF.